This T cell receptor (beta chain) is from a study of cytotoxic CD8 clonotypes in ibrutinib-treated CLL. Study summary: Specimens for response were gathered following a median around a year of therapy, spanning 6 to 36.

Measured with immunoSEQ multiplex PCR; TCRdb has only the in-frame clones, and not every one. The table has roughly 330,000 clones, approximately 67% seen once. Study conclusions and caveats: At ibrutinib response, clonality increased, and at progression it declined back toward baseline.

To note about this clone: What it binds is not known.

Germline CDR1 reads MDHEN; CDR2 reads SYDVKM. This CDR3 has 15 amino acids. With 5 bases clipped from V and 3 bases from J, the junction kept 10 bases outside the gene matches. The rearrangement uses TRBV28 and TRBJ2-7, with TRBD1 matching over 7 bases. The source material was PBMCs, sampled after 36 months of ibrutinib treatment. The clonotype originates from a human donor with chronic lymphocytic leukemia. CDR3 sequence: CASSPPNRGFYEQYF. CDR3 nucleotides: TGTGCCAGCAGTCCCCCGAACAGGGGTTTCTACGAGCAGTACTTC.